This T cell receptor (beta chain) was sequenced in a study of T cells in localized non-small cell lung cancer. Trimming removed 1 base at V and 0 bases at J, with 11 bases between. The V gene's germline CDR1 is KGHSH and CDR2 LQKENI. The length of the CDR3 is 16 residues. The protocol was immunoSEQ multiplex PCR, while the TCRdb copy is restricted to in-frame clones and leaves out a portion. The repertoire holds some 35,000 clones, approximately 94% seen once, with approximately 6.5% in the top ten. The sequences come from peripheral blood, collected before any cancer treatment. This clonotype originated in a female donor older than 55 with stage I lung adenocarcinoma. The rearrangement links TRBV18 to TRBJ2-3, with D perhaps TRBD1 (6 bases). This CDR3 reads CASSPLTGGSTDTQYF. In nucleotides, the CDR3 is TGTGCCAGCTCACCACTGACAGGTGGGAGCACAGATACGCAGTATTTT.